This T cell receptor beta chain was identified in a study of blood T cell repertoires in COVID-19. Measured with immunoSEQ multiplex PCR; TCRdb has only the in-frame clones, and not every one. The sample holds 350,000 to 450,000 clones, roughly nine tenths seen once. Trimming pared 3 bases from V and 4 bases from J, leaving 6 bases between. Germline-derived CDR1 and CDR2 are MNHEY and SMNVEV (reference sequence). CDR3 length: 12 amino acids. Cohort 3 recovery required two negative PCRs, clearance, or symptom resolution. The sample was PBMCs or T cells enriched from blood (not recorded which). The J gene is TRBJ1-1, the V gene TRBV27; D uncertain. This TCR came from a man aged 30 to 39 who had recovered from COVID-19. The CDR3 reads CASSFYGTEAFF. The DNA for the CDR3 is TGTGCCAGCAGTTTCTACGGCACTGAAGCTTTCTTT.